Below are 21 T cell receptor beta chains sequenced from a single sample in a study of blood T cell repertoires in COVID-19. Clones were sequenced by immunoSEQ multiplex PCR, and TCRdb holds only the in-frame ones, with some missing. The data contain 14,000 to 15,000 clones, around 77% of them singletons. Sample: peripheral blood. The source of these receptors is a human donor in a cohort sampled during active COVID-19.

The J gene is TRBJ2-4, the V gene TRBV5-4, with TRBD2 matching over 7 bases. V lost 3 bases to trimming and J lost 5 bases; unmatched junction nucleotides: 5. The CDR3 runs 14 residues. Germline CDR1 is SGHNT and CDR2 is YYREEE (reference sequence). The CDR3 DNA reads TGTGCCAGCAGCTCCATAGGACTAGAAAACATTCAGTACTTC. This gives the protein CASSSIGLENIQYF. Combining the CDR3 with reference TRBV5-4 and TRBJ2-4 gives the whole variable domain ETGVTQSPTHLIKTRGQQVTLRCSSQSGHNTVSWYQQALGQGPQFIFQYYREEENGRGNFPPRFSGLQFPNYSSELNVNALELDDSALYLCASSSIGLENIQYFGAGTRLSVL.

This clone showed up just a few times. The CDR3 DNA is TGTGCCAGCAGTGGACCGGGACAGGGGCTCTACGAGCAGTACTTC. The encoded protein is CASSGPGQGLYEQYF. The chain couples TRBV6-6 to TRBJ2-7, with 10 bases that match TRBD1. Trimming removed 5 bases from V and 3 bases from J; junction bases left unmatched: 7. Germline V gene sequence: CDR1 MNHNY, CDR2 SVGAGI (reference sequence). This CDR3 has 15 amino acids.

The chain uses TRBV4-3 and TRBJ2-2; 9 nucleotides agree with TRBD2. Germline trimming cut 5 bases from V and 5 bases from J; bases unmatched to any gene: 9. The CDR3 is 16 amino acids. Per germline, CDR1 LGHNA and CDR2 YSLEER. The CDR3 is CASSRGLAGKTGELFF. The DNA of the CDR3 is TGCGCCAGCAGCAGAGGGCTAGCGGGAAAGACCGGGGAGCTGTTTTTT.

This clone has just one count. The chain couples TRBV9 to TRBJ2-5; D may be TRBD1 (6 bases). Germline V gene lookup returns CDR1 SGDLS and CDR2 YYNGEE. CDR3 size: 14 residues. V was shortened by 0 bases and J by 2 bases, with 8 bases between the two germline ends. The DNA of the CDR3 is TGTGCCAGCAGCGTAGGGACAGTTCAAGAGACCCAGTACTTC. It translates to CASSVGTVQETQYF.

This chain joins TRBV28 and TRBJ1-1, with D perhaps TRBD1 (5 bases). Germline CDR1 MDHEN, CDR2 SYDVKM. The V end lost 2 bases, the J end lost 6 bases, and 10 bases lay between the germline ends. This CDR3 spans 13 amino acids. The CDR3: CASSLRWGAEAFF. CDR3 DNA sequence: TGTGCCAGCAGTTTAAGGTGGGGGGCTGAAGCTTTCTTT.

This rearrangement joins TRBV11-2 to TRBJ2-3, with D possibly matching TRBD2 (6 bases). Per the germline V gene, CDR1 is SGHAT and CDR2 is FQNNGV. The CDR3 is 14 residues long. Deletions cut 5 bases from V and 6 bases from J, with 15 bases between. DNA for the CDR3: TGTGCCAGCAGCGTAACCGGCGGGATGGATACGCAGTATTTT. Its protein product is CASSVTGGMDTQYF.

This chain links TRBV7-2 with TRBJ1-2; 8 nucleotides line up with TRBD1. The CDR3 spans 14 residues. V shed 6 bases and J 3 bases; nucleotides not matched to a gene: 6. Germline assignment: CDR1 SGHTA and CDR2 FQGNSA. The CDR3 DNA follows: TGTGCCAGCAGACTCAGGGGGCGCGACTATGGCTACACCTTC. Translating it yields CASRLRGRDYGYTF.

J is TRBJ2-4 and V is TRBV10-1; a possible D gene is TRBD2 (7 bases). The CDR3 extends over 16 amino acids. V was pared by 3 bases and J by 3 bases, with 15 bases between. Germline CDR1 WNHNN, CDR2 SYGVQD (reference sequence). The CDR3 loop is CASSEGGLAVKNIQYF. CDR3 in DNA: TGCGCCAGCAGTGAAGGGGGTCTAGCGGTCAAAAACATTCAGTACTTC.

The chain combines TRBV25-1 with TRBJ2-1, with TRBD2 identical over 11 bases. The length of the CDR3 is 14 residues. Germline CDR1 MGHDK, CDR2 SYGVNS. Trimming removed 10 bases from V and 1 base from J; junction bases left unmatched: 3. CDR3 sequence (DNA): TGTGCCACCTTAGCGGGAGGGTCCTACAATGAGCAGTTCTTC. It encodes CATLAGGSYNEQFF.

This chain links TRBV5-4 with TRBJ2-3, with D possibly matching TRBD1 (6 bases). This CDR3 spans 16 amino acids. With 0 bases removed from V and 3 bases from J, the gap between germline ends came to 14 bases. From germline, CDR1 is SGHNT and CDR2 YYREEE (reference sequence). In DNA, the CDR3 is TGTGCCAGCAGCTTGGATGGGGGCTGGAGTACAGATACGCAGTATTTT. This codes for CASSLDGGWSTDTQYF.

The chain recombines TRBV7-2 with TRBJ2-6; TRBD2 might be the D (6 bases). The CDR3 sequence is 18 residues long. V was clipped by 5 bases and J by 0 bases, with 17 bases between them. Germline CDR1 reads SGHTA; CDR2 reads FQGNSA. CDR3 in amino acids: CASSPRVGEVSGANVLTF. The CDR3 nucleotides are TGTGCCAGCAGCCCCCGAGTTGGGGAGGTCTCTGGGGCCAACGTCCTGACTTTC.

In its sample, this clone was seen a few times. The chain couples TRBV19 to TRBJ1-6, with D possibly being TRBD1 (5 bases). Per the germline V gene, CDR1 is LNHDA and CDR2 is SQIVND (reference sequence). The CDR3 totals 15 residues. Trimming shortened V by 6 bases and J by 10 bases, and 19 bases separated the two germline ends. The CDR3 DNA reads as TGTGCCAGTAGCTCCGTGGGCAGGGTAGGATCACCCCTCCACTTT. Residues: CASSSVGRVGSPLHF.

This sequence joins TRBV20-1 and TRBJ2-7, with D unclear. Per the germline V gene, CDR1 is DFQATT and CDR2 is SNEGSKA (reference sequence). Trimming left V 6 bases short and J 2 bases short, with 8 bases between. The CDR3 spans 11 residues. The CDR3 bases are TGCAGTGCCCGCCCGGCCTACGAGCAGTACTTC. This translates into CSARPAYEQYF.

The chain links TRBV19 to TRBJ2-5, with 7 bases that match TRBD1. V lost 5 bases, J lost 0 bases, and 9 bases stayed unmatched. This CDR3 is built from 16 residues. The germline V gene encodes CDR1 LNHDA and CDR2 SQIVND (reference sequence). Here the CDR3 DNA reads TGTGCCAGTAGTCTCAGGACAGGCCGCTACCAAGAGACCCAGTACTTC. As protein: CASSLRTGRYQETQYF.

V usage is TRBV5-1 and J usage is TRBJ2-1; TRBD1 matches at 10 bases. The V and J ends lost 7 bases and 6 bases, in that order; junction bases with no gene match: 16. This CDR3 comprises 17 residues. CDR1 SGHRS and CDR2 YFSETQ come from the germline V gene. As DNA, the CDR3 is TGCGCCAGCCCCATTCAATACCGGGACAGGGGTCCCAATGAGCAGTTCTTC. Translated, it gives CASPIQYRDRGPNEQFF.

The chain links TRBV27 to TRBJ1-1; D call uncertain. Germline V gene lookup returns CDR1 MNHEY and CDR2 SMNVEV (reference sequence). The V end was cut by 4 bases, the J end by 1 base, with 10 bases between. This CDR3 has 14 residues. CDR3 protein: CASSSVRGNTEAFF. The CDR3 nucleotides are TGTGCCAGCAGTTCGGTCCGGGGGAACACTGAAGCTTTCTTT.

The chain has TRBV2 and TRBJ2-3; TRBD1 agrees at 10 bases. Germline V gene sequence: CDR1 SNHLY, CDR2 FYNNEI. This CDR3 contains 14 residues. With 10 bases clipped from V and 6 bases from J, the junction kept 10 bases outside the gene matches. CDR3 region: CATAGTGVRDTQYF. CDR3 in DNA: TGTGCCACCGCCGGGACAGGGGTTAGGGATACGCAGTATTTT.

The rearrangement uses TRBV24-1 and TRBJ2-5; TRBD1 agrees at 7 bases. There are 16 residues in the CDR3. Germline-derived CDR1 and CDR2 are KGHDR and SFDVKD. The ends lost 5 bases at V and 4 bases at J; junction bases unmatched: 12. In DNA form, the CDR3 reads TGTGCCACCAGTGTCCCATCCACAGGGGCGGGAGAGACCCAGTACTTC. Translating it yields CATSVPSTGAGETQYF.

In DNA, the CDR3 is TGTGCCAGTAGGCAGGGGGCGGGAGAGACCCAGTACTTC. Its translation is CASRQGAGETQYF. The chain recombines TRBV19 with TRBJ2-5; 8 bases fit TRBD1. CDR1 is LNHDA and CDR2 is SQIVND in the germline V gene (reference sequence). The CDR3 length is 13 residues. The junction had 4 bases not matched to a gene; V was cut back by 6 bases and J by 4 bases.

This clone was found once. The rearrangement links TRBV5-1 to TRBJ2-7, with D possibly TRBD1 on 7 matching bases. Trimming removed 4 bases from V and 2 bases from J, with 16 bases in between. The CDR3 has 15 residues. Germline lookup yields CDR1 SGHRS and CDR2 YFSETQ. The CDR3 loop is CASSKEGALTYEQYF. As DNA, the CDR3 is TGCGCCAGCAGCAAGGAGGGGGCGCTTACCTACGAGCAGTACTTC.

The V and J genes are TRBV2 and TRBJ1-1, with D possibly being TRBD1 (6 bases). The germline V gene has CDR1 SNHLY and CDR2 FYNNEI. This CDR3 contains 13 residues. Trimming cost V 6 bases and J 6 bases, with 14 bases left between them. The CDR3 coding sequence is TGTGCCAGCAGGGATCACAGGGACCCTGAAGCTTTCTTT. The encoded protein is CASRDHRDPEAFF.